This TCR beta chain was sequenced in a study of cytomegalovirus exposure and HLA in healthy donors. Study results and caveats: Among CMV-associated TCR beta chains, most appeared HLA-restricted in a later analysis.

The PCR had 60 Vbeta and 13 Jbeta primers. Data came from immunoSEQ multiplex PCR; TCRdb stores just in-frame clones and leaves some out. The sample has 150,000 to 200,000 clones; roughly four fifths are singletons. Worth noting for this clone: Its antigen is still unknown.

V lost 10 bases and J 1 base, leaving 10 bases between the germline ends. This CDR3 is 13 amino acids long. CDR1 and CDR2 (germline): SGHTA, FQGNSA. This TCR was sampled from a woman aged 50 to 65 in good health and CMV-seropositive. The chain has TRBV7-2 and TRBJ2-2; maybe TRBD1 (6 bases). What was sequenced was PBMCs. As DNA, the CDR3 is TGTGCCACATCGACAGGGAACACCGGGGAGCTGTTTTTT. Its protein is CATSTGNTGELFF. The variable domain in full, with the rest retrieved from reference TRBV7-2 and TRBJ2-2, is GAGVSQSPSNKVTEKGKDVELRCDPISGHTALYWYRQSLGQGLEFLIYFQGNSAPDKSGLPSDRFSAERTGGSVSTLTIQRTQQEDSAVYLCATSTGNTGELFFGEGSRLTVL.